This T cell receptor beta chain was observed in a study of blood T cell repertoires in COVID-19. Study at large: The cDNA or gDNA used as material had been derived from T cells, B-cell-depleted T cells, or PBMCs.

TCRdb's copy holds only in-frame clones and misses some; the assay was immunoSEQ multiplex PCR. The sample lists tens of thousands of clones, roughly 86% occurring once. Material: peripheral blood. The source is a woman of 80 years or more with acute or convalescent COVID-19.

The CDR3 sequence: CASSPGTGRSNQPQHF. For the CDR3, the DNA is TGTGCCAGCAGTCCAGGGACAGGGAGGAGCAATCAGCCCCAGCATTTT. The genes are TRBV27 and TRBJ1-5, with TRBD1 matching 9 bases. The CDR3 length is 16 residues. Germline CDR1 and CDR2: MNHEY and SMNVEV (reference sequence). V shed 5 bases, J shed 1 base, and the junction held 6 bases outside the gene matches.